Listed below are T cell receptor beta chains from one sample, sequenced in a study of control samples from healthy donors and cancer patients. This table comes from immunoSEQ multiplex PCR, and its TCRdb copy is limited to in-frame clones, with some not included. The repertoire has fewer than 200,000 clones, 90% to 95% of them found once; the top ten carry roughly 1.5%. Sequences were obtained from blood. These receptors were taken from a man younger than 30 in good health. The CDR3 runs from the conserved cysteine through the conserved F or W. The D gene is left open where the match is weak. Clone size appears in some rows only: once, few, many, or a class for an expanded clone.

v_gene: TRBV30
j_gene: TRBJ1-5
abundance: -
d_gene: TRBD1
CDR3aa: CAWSDGQVINQPQHF
CDR3nt: TGTGCCTGGAGCGATGGACAGGTGATTAATCAGCCCCAGCATTTT

v_gene: TRBV6-5
j_gene: TRBJ2-7
abundance: -
d_gene: -
CDR3aa: CASSLRGDGRYEQYF
CDR3nt: TGTGCCAGCAGTTTAAGGGGGGACGGCAGGTACGAGCAGTACTTC

v_gene: TRBV28
j_gene: TRBJ2-2
abundance: -
d_gene: TRBD1
CDR3aa: CASWDRRTTGELFF
CDR3nt: TGTGCCAGCTGGGACAGGAGGACCACCGGGGAGCTGTTTTTT

v_gene: TRBV5-1
j_gene: TRBJ2-7
abundance: -
d_gene: -
CDR3aa: CASSLSGSGRYEQYF
CDR3nt: TGCGCCAGCAGCTTGAGTGGAAGCGGACGATACGAGCAGTACTTC

v_gene: TRBV5-1
j_gene: TRBJ2-7
abundance: -
d_gene: TRBD1
CDR3aa: CASRSVQGPQYEQYF
CDR3nt: TGCGCCAGCAGATCTGTACAGGGGCCCCAATACGAGCAGTACTTC

v_gene: TRBV4-1
j_gene: TRBJ1-6
abundance: -
d_gene: -
CDR3aa: CASSQVTGSSYNSPLHF
CDR3nt: TGCGCCAGCAGCCAAGTAACAGGGAGCTCCTATAATTCACCCCTCCACTTT

v_gene: TRBV6-1
j_gene: TRBJ1-2
abundance: once
d_gene: -
CDR3aa: CASSDGTNYGYTF
CDR3nt: TGTGCCAGCAGTGATGGGACTAACTATGGCTACACCTTC

v_gene: TRBV5-6
j_gene: TRBJ2-7
abundance: -
d_gene: -
CDR3aa: CASSSRGVVSYEQYF
CDR3nt: TGTGCCAGCAGCTCCCGGGGCGTCGTATCCTACGAGCAGTACTTC

v_gene: TRBV5-5
j_gene: TRBJ1-2
abundance: -
d_gene: -
CDR3aa: CASSPSPGHVDYGYTF
CDR3nt: TGTGCCAGCAGCCCATCACCGGGACACGTAGACTATGGCTACACCTTC

v_gene: TRBV2
j_gene: TRBJ2-3
abundance: -
d_gene: TRBD2
CDR3aa: CASRRTSASTDTQYF
CDR3nt: TGTGCCAGCAGAAGGACTAGCGCTAGCACAGATACGCAGTATTTT

v_gene: TRBV4-1
j_gene: TRBJ2-1
abundance: -
d_gene: TRBD1
CDR3aa: CASNVGTGGGNEQFF
CDR3nt: TGCGCCAGCAACGTCGGGACAGGAGGTGGTAATGAGCAGTTCTTC

v_gene: TRBV18
j_gene: TRBJ1-6
abundance: -
d_gene: -
CDR3aa: CASSPPGAVNSPLHF
CDR3nt: TGTGCCAGCTCACCACCCGGGGCGGTGAATTCACCCCTCCACTTT

v_gene: TRBV6-1
j_gene: TRBJ1-4
abundance: -
d_gene: TRBD1
CDR3aa: CASSDPGGRKGWEKLFF
CDR3nt: TGTGCCAGCAGTGACCCAGGGGGCAGAAAGGGATGGGAAAAACTGTTTTTT

v_gene: TRBV19
j_gene: TRBJ1-1
abundance: -
d_gene: TRBD1
CDR3aa: CASSIGSQGASEAFF
CDR3nt: TGTGCCAGTAGTATTGGATCACAGGGGGCTTCTGAAGCTTTCTTT

v_gene: TRBV7-3
j_gene: TRBJ1-6
abundance: -
d_gene: -
CDR3aa: CASSLGGDSPLHF
CDR3nt: TGTGCCAGCAGCTTAGGGGGAGACTCACCCCTCCACTTT

v_gene: TRBV10-3
j_gene: TRBJ1-1
abundance: -
d_gene: -
CDR3aa: CAISDPREGTEAFF
CDR3nt: TGTGCCATCAGTGATCCCAGGGAGGGCACTGAAGCTTTCTTT

v_gene: TRBV5-8
j_gene: TRBJ1-5
abundance: -
d_gene: -
CDR3aa: CASSLVGGSNQPQHF
CDR3nt: TGTGCCAGCAGTTTGGTAGGAGGCAGCAATCAGCCCCAGCATTTT